Each of the 26 T cell receptor beta chains below was sequenced from the same sample in a study of cytomegalovirus exposure and HLA in healthy donors. PCR used 60 Vbeta primers and 13 Jbeta primers. TCRdb keeps only in-frame clones here, not all; method: immunoSEQ multiplex PCR. Of 150,000 or so clones detected, more than 7.5% appear once; the ten largest clones hold under 2%. The sequencing input was PBMCs. These receptors were taken from a man over 45 in good health and CMV-seronegative.

The chain couples TRBV7-2 to TRBJ1-1; D remains ambiguous. V gave up 1 base and J gave up 1 base, with 7 bases separating them. This CDR3 is built from 14 residues. Germline values: CDR1 SGHTA, CDR2 FQGNSA. The CDR3 sequence: CASSLGRQNTEAFF. The DNA for the CDR3 is TGTGCCAGCAGCTTAGGTCGACAGAACACTGAAGCTTTCTTT.

This clone was seen a few times. The V and J genes are TRBV7-8 and TRBJ2-7; D is possibly TRBD1 (6 bases). V was shortened by 5 bases and J by 1 base, with 15 bases between the two germline ends. The length of the CDR3 is 15 residues. CDR1 and CDR2 from the germline V gene are SGHVS and FQNEAQ. CDR3 sequence reads: CASSRRGHESYEQYF. In DNA, the CDR3 is TGTGCCAGCAGCCGCCGGGGACATGAGTCCTACGAGCAGTACTTC. The entire variable domain, with the rest obtained from reference TRBV7-8 and TRBJ2-7, is as follows: GAGVSQSPRYKVAKRGQDVALRCDPISGHVSLFWYQQALGQGPEFLTYFQNEAQLDKSGLPSDRFFAERPEGSVSTLKIQRTQQEDSAVYLCASSRRGHESYEQYFGPGTRLTVT.

The chain has TRBV6-1 and TRBJ2-1; TRBD1 agrees at 8 bases. Losses at the gene ends were 4 bases for V and 8 bases for J; bases not matched to a gene: 10. This CDR3 contains 15 residues. Looked up from germline, CDR1 is MNHNS and CDR2 is SASEGT. CDR3 nucleotides: TGTGCCAGCAGTGGGGACAGGCAGGGAGCGGATGAGCAGTTCTTC. Translating it yields CASSGDRQGADEQFF.

There are a few counts of this clone. The V gene is TRBV30, the J gene TRBJ2-5, with a weak D call TRBD2 (5 bases). The germline V gene encodes CDR1 GTSNPN and CDR2 SVGIG (reference sequence). V was cut by 2 bases and J by 5 bases, with 12 bases left in between. CDR3 length: 13 residues. Here the CDR3 reads CAWSSDSEETQYF. The CDR3 bases are TGTGCCTGGAGTTCGGACTCGGAGGAGACCCAGTACTTC.

In its sample, this clone was seen once. The chain couples TRBV5-1 to TRBJ1-3; 7 positions agree with TRBD1. Germline V gives CDR1 SGHRS, CDR2 YFSETQ. V lost 3 bases and J lost 2; bases outside the gene matches: 11. The CDR3 totals 17 residues. DNA for the CDR3: TGCGCCAGCAGCTCGGATACTACAGGGGAAACTGGAAACACCATATATTTT. It codes for CASSSDTTGETGNTIYF.

CDR3 sequence reads: CASRAVRGHQETQYF. In DNA form, the CDR3 reads TGTGCCAGCAGGGCGGTCAGGGGCCACCAAGAGACCCAGTACTTC. The chain combines TRBV6-6 with TRBJ2-5; tentative D call: TRBD1 (6 bases). The CDR3 loop spans 15 amino acids. Trimming shortened V by 6 bases and J by 0 bases, and 14 bases separated the two germline ends. Per germline, CDR1 MNHNY and CDR2 SVGAGI (reference sequence).

This clone occurred a few times. J is TRBJ2-1 and V is TRBV12-5; TRBD1 agrees at 7 bases. The junction had 5 bases not matched to a gene; V was cut back by 6 bases and J by 12 bases. CDR1 LGHNT and CDR2 FRNRAP come from the germline V gene. CDR3 size: 11 residues. The CDR3 DNA follows: TGTGCTAGTGGAAACAGGGGAGTGCAGTTCTTC. It is translated as CASGNRGVQFF.

There are a few counts of this clone. The gene calls are TRBV7-8 and TRBJ1-2; D remains ambiguous. Germline CDR1 reads SGHVS; CDR2 reads FQNEAQ. The germline V and J ends were trimmed by 2 bases and 8 bases, with 12 bases remaining between them. CDR3 size: 13 residues. Here the CDR3 reads CASSLFGVGGYTF. For the CDR3, the DNA is TGTGCCAGCAGCTTATTTGGAGTTGGAGGCTACACCTTC.

V gene TRBV6-5 combines with J gene TRBJ2-1; D gene unclear. The ends were cut back, 6 bases at V and 0 bases at J, with 12 bases in the middle. The germline gives CDR1 MNHEY, CDR2 SVGAGI. The CDR3 extends over 15 amino acids. For the CDR3, the DNA is TGTGCCAGCAGACCTCGCGGCAGCTCCTACAATGAGCAGTTCTTC. It is translated as CASRPRGSSYNEQFF.

This clone was counted only a few times. The CDR3 DNA follows: TGTGCCAGCAGCAAAGCGCGGGAGGTCCAAGAGACCCAGTACTTC. Protein sequence: CASSKAREVQETQYF. The chain couples TRBV21-1 to TRBJ2-5; TRBD2 reflects the table's D call only, with no check against the DNA. TRBV21-1 is described as a pseudogene. The CDR3 totals 15 residues.

The CDR3 nucleotides are TGTGCCAGCACATCCCCGACAGGGGGCGCGGGGGAGCAGTACTTC. Its translation: CASTSPTGGAGEQYF. The chain uses TRBV6-1 and TRBJ2-7; TRBD1 matches at 10 bases. V lost 7 bases and J lost 7; bases outside the gene matches: 13. From germline, CDR1 is MNHNS and CDR2 SASEGT. The CDR3 is 15 residues long.

This chain connects TRBV19 to TRBJ2-7, with TRBD1 identical over 8 bases. This CDR3 region has 14 residues. Looked up from germline, CDR1 is LNHDA and CDR2 is SQIVND (reference sequence). V shed 4 bases, J shed 3 bases, and the junction held 5 bases outside the gene matches. CDR3 DNA: TGTGCCAGTAGTACCGACAGGGGCCGCTACGAGCAGTACTTC. This encodes CASSTDRGRYEQYF. Looking up the rest from reference TRBV19 and TRBJ2-7 gives the full variable domain: DGGITQSPKYLFRKEGQNVTLSCEQNLNHDAMYWYRQDPGQGLRLIYYSQIVNDFQKGDIAEGYSVSREKKESFPLTVTSAQKNPTAFYLCASSTDRGRYEQYFGPGTRLTVT.

The genes are TRBV15 and TRBJ2-5; D perhaps matches TRBD1 (6 bases). Germline-derived CDR1 and CDR2 are LNHNV and YYDKDF (reference sequence). Trimming stripped 5 bases from V and 1 base from J, with 11 bases between. The CDR3 loop spans 14 amino acids. In DNA form, the CDR3 reads TGTGCCACCAGCCCACGGGACACCCAAGAGACCCAGTACTTC. The encoded protein is CATSPRDTQETQYF.

This clone has only a few counts. This chain uses TRBV29-1 with TRBJ2-2; weak D call: TRBD2 (5 bases). The CDR3 contains 14 residues. The V end lost 3 bases, the J end lost 5 bases, and 13 bases lay between the germline ends. The germline V gene encodes CDR1 SQVTM and CDR2 ANQGSEA. The CDR3 DNA reads as TGCAGCGTTGAGGCCTCCCCGGGGACCGGGGAGCTGTTTTTT. Residues: CSVEASPGTGELFF.

This clone has only a few counts. The gene calls are TRBV1 and TRBJ2-7; TRBD2, the D gene given by the table, was not confirmed from the DNA. TRBV1 constitutes a pseudogene. The CDR3 length is 18 residues. CDR3 sequence reads: CTSSQEEGLQRPPYEQYF. CDR3 bases: TGCACCAGCAGCCAAGAGGAGGGACTCCAACGTCCCCCCTACGAGCAGTACTTC.

This clone has only a few counts. V and J are TRBV27 and TRBJ2-2, with TRBD2 matching 8 bases. V shed 2 bases, J shed 5 bases, and the junction held 7 bases outside the gene matches. CDR3 length: 16 residues. Germline V gene lookup returns CDR1 MNHEY and CDR2 SMNVEV (reference sequence). The CDR3 DNA follows: TGTGCCAGCAGTTTACGGGTCCGGGGGGGAACCGGGGAGCTGTTTTTT. This codes for CASSLRVRGGTGELFF.

There are a few counts of this clone. The rearrangement uses TRBV10-1 and TRBJ2-5; 7 bases are a match to TRBD1. The CDR3 is 13 amino acids. V shed 6 bases, J shed 1 base, and the junction held 2 bases outside the gene matches. Germline V gene lookup returns CDR1 WNHNN and CDR2 SYGVQD (reference sequence). CDR3 amino acids: CASSAGGQETQYF. DNA of the CDR3: TGCGCCAGCAGCGCAGGGGGCCAAGAGACCCAGTACTTC.

This clone was seen a handful of times. The chain recombines TRBV29-1 with TRBJ1-2; TRBD1 matches 10 bases. The ends lost 6 bases at V and 5 bases at J; junction bases unmatched: 3. The germline V gene has CDR1 SQVTM and CDR2 ANQGSEA. The CDR3 sequence is 12 residues long. The CDR3 DNA follows: TGCAGCGTGGTGGACAGGGGGTATGGCTACACCTTC. Its protein is CSVVDRGYGYTF. Full variable domain (rest looked up from reference TRBV29-1 and TRBJ1-2): SAVISQKPSRDICQRGTSLTIQCQVDSQVTMMFWYRQQPGQSLTLIATANQGSEATYESGFVIDKFPISRPNLTFSTLTVSNMSPEDSSIYLCSVVDRGYGYTFGSGTRLTVV.

This sequence joins TRBV7-8 and TRBJ2-1; 8 positions agree with TRBD1. V lost 4 bases and J lost 3; bases outside the gene matches: 5. The CDR3 runs 15 residues. Per germline, CDR1 SGHVS and CDR2 FQNEAQ. The CDR3: CASSSWTGNYNEQFF. DNA for the CDR3: TGTGCCAGCAGCTCCTGGACAGGGAACTACAATGAGCAGTTCTTC. The whole variable domain, filled in from reference TRBV7-8 and TRBJ2-1, reads GAGVSQSPRYKVAKRGQDVALRCDPISGHVSLFWYQQALGQGPEFLTYFQNEAQLDKSGLPSDRFFAERPEGSVSTLKIQRTQQEDSAVYLCASSSWTGNYNEQFFGPGTRLTVL.

Here the CDR3 reads CAWRDGLAQSQETQYF. CDR3 DNA: TGTGCCTGGAGGGACGGACTAGCGCAGAGCCAAGAGACCCAGTACTTC. The rearrangement joins TRBV30 to TRBJ2-5, with TRBD2 matching 9 bases. Unmatched junction bases numbered 9, after V lost 3 bases and J lost 1 base. The CDR3 length is 16 residues. Germline loops: CDR1 GTSNPN, CDR2 SVGIG (reference sequence).

The chain has TRBV30 and TRBJ1-1, with 10 bases identical to TRBD1. The V gene end was trimmed by 1 base and the J gene end by 5 bases; junction bases not matched to a gene: 10. Germline V gene data show CDR1 as GTSNPN and CDR2 as SVGIG (reference sequence). The CDR3 is made up of 16 amino acids. This chain's CDR3 is CAWSGRSGTGVTEAFF. The CDR3 DNA follows: TGTGCCTGGAGTGGGAGATCCGGGACAGGGGTTACTGAAGCTTTCTTT.

The genes are TRBV18 and TRBJ2-7, with TRBD2 identical over 15 bases. V trimming: 3 bases; J trimming: 5 bases; junction bases outside the gene matches: 5. Germline V gene sequence: CDR1 KGHSH, CDR2 LQKENI. CDR3 size: 16 residues. CDR3 DNA sequence: TGTGCCAGCTCACCCCTAGGGACTAGCGGGAGGAACGAGCAGTACTTC. Protein product: CASSPLGTSGRNEQYF.

This clone was seen only a few times. The chain couples TRBV6-1 to TRBJ2-5, with 8 bases identical to TRBD1. The J segment lost 3 bases and the V segment lost 5 bases, leaving 8 bases of the junction unmatched. The CDR3 runs 15 residues. CDR1 MNHNS and CDR2 SASEGT come from the germline V gene. The CDR3 sequence is CASSPRDRSKETQYF. The CDR3 nucleotides are TGTGCCAGCAGTCCCAGGGACAGGAGTAAAGAGACCCAGTACTTC.

V usage is TRBV7-8 and J usage is TRBJ2-7; D is uncertain. Germline CDR1 reads SGHVS; CDR2 reads FQNEAQ. The ends were cut back, 5 bases at V and 5 bases at J, with 16 bases in the middle. The CDR3 is made up of 14 amino acids. CDR3 DNA: TGTGCCAGCAGCGGGTCGGGTCTGTTTGACGAGCAGTACTTC. This translates into CASSGSGLFDEQYF. The full variable domain, in which reference TRBV7-8 and TRBJ2-7 provide the parts outside the CDR3, is GAGVSQSPRYKVAKRGQDVALRCDPISGHVSLFWYQQALGQGPEFLTYFQNEAQLDKSGLPSDRFFAERPEGSVSTLKIQRTQQEDSAVYLCASSGSGLFDEQYFGPGTRLTVT.

The V call is TRBV7-3, the J call TRBJ1-2, with TRBD1 as a possible D gene (6 bases). CDR1 and CDR2 from the germline V gene are SGHTA and FQGTGA. The germline V and J ends were trimmed by 5 bases and 6 bases, with 19 bases remaining between them. The CDR3 consists of 15 residues. CDR3 coding DNA: TGTGCCAGCAGCCTACCGAGGGGGGGAATTGATGGCTACACCTTC. Residues: CASSLPRGGIDGYTF.

This chain links TRBV5-1 with TRBJ1-2, with D tentatively TRBD1 (5 bases). V lost 2 bases and J 1 base, leaving 9 bases between the germline ends. From germline, CDR1 is SGHRS and CDR2 YFSETQ. The CDR3 extends over 14 amino acids. This CDR3 is CASSLMTDNYGYTF. Here the CDR3 DNA reads TGCGCCAGCAGCTTAATGACAGATAACTATGGCTACACCTTC.